The text below deals with one T cell receptor beta chain. Its antigen remains unidentified. TCRdb re-called the reads through MiXCR, storing one row per CDR3 protein. The sample includes about half a million distinct CDR3 sequences, under 45% of them seen just once. V lost 2 bases to trimming and J lost 6 bases, with 11 bases between them. CDR1 and CDR2 (germline): SGHTA, FQGNSA. The length of the CDR3 is 14 residues. The data belong to a study of T cell repertoires in cytomegalovirus infection. Study details: In the study, CMV epitopes included recently identified HLA-C-restricted and well-studied HLA-B-restricted ones. Both CMV infection and a matching HLA type were indicated by public TCR beta signatures.

Whole-study results and caveats: The ex vivo response showed dominance by HLA-C-restricted CMV-specific TCR beta clonotypes.

This TCR was recovered from a human donor in good health (CMV status not recorded). Some clones in this sample may be carry-over from other donors' samples. The chain employs TRBV7-2 and TRBJ1-5, with D maybe TRBD1 (5 bases). The sample was cultured PBMCs, taken from culture after CMV antigen stimulation. The DNA of the CDR3 is TGTGCCAGCAGCTTACGCAGGGAAATTCAGCCCCAGCATTTT. Translation gives CASSLRREIQPQHF.